This record concerns one T cell receptor (beta chain) sequence. This clonotype was counted many times. Its recognized antigen is unknown. No base quality values were provided; no much bigger clone lies one nucleotide off. This record belongs to a study of kidney transplant recipient with SARS-CoV-2 infection listed by TCRdb under 2021. TCRdb lists the instrument as Illumina MiSeq. Profiling of the peripheral T cell repertoire was carried out for human TCRbeta genes. The authors' pipeline ran thus. To account for variability over time, differences in clonotype abundance were tested using beta-binomial modelling. Clonotypes that had expanded were screened against the ImmuneCODE reference database of SARS-CoV-2-associated TCRs and mapped onto regions of the viral genome. Additional repertoire analyses were carried out for TRBV gene usage, CDR3 length, CDR3 amino acid overlap between time points, clonotype abundance distributions and Jaccard similarity. The public reads were quality trimmed at Q25 with fastp and then assembled into clones with MiXCR by TCRdb, keeping productive beta chains. Rows merge per CDR3 protein into single entries with the most common DNA and genes. Here the V and J calls rest on TCRdb's processing, not on the authors' analysis. For this sample the table gives 200,000 to 300,000 distinct CDR3 sequences, of which more than 25% were detected only once. The ten largest account for 6% to 8.5% of the sample.

The CDR3 has 17 amino acids, counting the end cysteine and phenylalanine. Of the read, only the CDR3 DNA is kept; its 51 bases are in frame from base 1. From a lookup of the germline V gene (reference sequence), CDR1 and CDR2 are LGHDT and YNNKEL. A distance of 22 bases separates the germline ends of V and J, which lose 4 bases and 4 bases respectively. The time point label here, explained by the study, means: pre-pandemic baseline sample and day 111 after first positive SARS-CoV-2 test. The receptor chain draws on TRBV3-1 and TRBJ1-1; no D gene call is confident. The source is a male patient aged 25-45 years who had COVID-19 and was a kidney transplant recipient. After a transplant, the donor of the graft may account for some T cells. The sequences come from a blood sample, collected at baseline and on roughly day 110 from a kidney transplant recipient. The CDR3 in this case is CASSRNIPISIRTEAFF. The nucleotide sequence is TGTGCCAGCAGCCGTAACATTCCCATTTCAATTCGCACTGAAGCTTTCTTT.